Listed below are T cell receptor beta chains from one sample, sequenced in a study of breast tumors, draining lymph nodes, adjacent tissues. MiXCR was run by TCRdb on the multiplex PCR reads, yielding one entry per CDR3 protein. Among about 230,000 distinct CDR3 sequences listed, roughly 30% were seen once. Sequencing was carried out using axillary lymph node tissue. The receptors were sampled from a female donor with breast cancer. Some clones in this sample may be carry-over from other donors' samples. CDR3s include the opening cysteine and the closing phenylalanine or tryptophan. D genes are given only for firm matches. Where a row states a size, it is once, few, many or the class of an expanded clone; other rows omit it.

cdr3_aa	cdr3_nt	v_call	j_call	d_call	clone_size
CASSLTSGSFGGANVLTF	TGCGCCAGCAGCTTGACTAGCGGGAGTTTCGGAGGGGCCAACGTCCTGACTTTC	TRBV5-1	TRBJ2-6	TRBD2	NA
CASSSGTGGVYSPLHF	TGTGCCAGCAGTTCCGGGACAGGGGGCGTGTACTCACCCCTCCACTTT	TRBV6-5	TRBJ1-6	TRBD1	once
CASSYSAGAFYEQYF	TGTGCCAGCAGTTACTCAGCGGGAGCATTCTACGAGCAGTACTTC	TRBV6-2/TRBV6-3	TRBJ2-7	TRBD2	many
CASSLGGRGELAKNIQYF	TGTGCCAGCAGCTTGGGAGGGAGGGGCGAGTTGGCCAAAAACATTCAGTACTTC	TRBV5-8	TRBJ2-4	TRBD2	many
CASSPTGGRIEKLFF	TGCGCCAGCAGCCCGACGGGGGGTAGGATTGAAAAACTGTTTTTT	TRBV5-1	TRBJ1-4	NA	many
CASSIKRGSEAFF	TGTGCCAGTAGTATCAAACGTGGGTCTGAAGCTTTCTTT	TRBV19	TRBJ1-1	NA	NA
CASSAISGTSVIEQFF	TGCGCCAGCAGCGCTATATCCGGGACTAGCGTCATTGAGCAGTTCTTC	TRBV5-1	TRBJ2-1	TRBD2	many
CASKLRGDNTGELFF	TGTGCCAGCAAACTTAGGGGGGATAACACCGGGGAGCTGTTTTTT	TRBV6-6	TRBJ2-2	NA	many
CASSYSCVKIFLDEQYF	TGTGCCAGCAGTTACTCGTGTGTGAAAATTTTCCTAGACGAGCAGTACTTC	TRBV6-5	TRBJ2-7	NA	many
CASSLAEPGANVLTF	TGTGCCAGCAGCTTAGCAGAGCCTGGGGCCAACGTCCTGACTTTC	TRBV7-3	TRBJ2-6	NA	many
CASSLGQGSNIQYF	TGTGCCAGCAGTTTAGGGCAGGGGTCAAACATTCAGTACTTC	TRBV27	TRBJ2-4	NA	few
CASSGLAGGDTQYF	TGCGCCAGCAGCGGCCTAGCGGGAGGAGATACGCAGTATTTT	TRBV5-1	TRBJ2-3	TRBD2	many